The TCR beta chain described here comes from a study of cytomegalovirus exposure and HLA in healthy donors. General study results and limits: Researchers reported in a later analysis that a missense DCLRE1C variant was tied to TCR beta V- and J-gene trimming.

As for this clone: What it binds is not known.

Researchers ran the PCR with 60 Vbeta and 13 Jbeta primers. The table came from immunoSEQ multiplex PCR; TCRdb's copy has only in-frame clones and leaves some out. The table has approximately 85,000 clones, roughly 75% seen once. The clonotype originates from a man between 25 and 39 years old in good health and CMV-seronegative. The source material was PBMCs.

In DNA form, the CDR3 reads TGCAGCACCTTGACAGGGGGTGACACTGAAGCTTTCTTT. Translation: CSTLTGGDTEAFF. The rearrangement joins TRBV29-1 to TRBJ1-1; 9 bases are shared with TRBD1. This CDR3 is built from 13 residues. Trimming cost V 8 bases and J 3 bases; bases outside gene matches: 7. Germline V gene data show CDR1 as SQVTM and CDR2 as ANQGSEA.